One T cell receptor (beta chain) is described in this entry. Authors' analysis steps: Amplification with reference gene primers provided the estimates of nucleated cell counts. The data were produced by immunoSEQ multiplex PCR, yet TCRdb's version contains in-frame clones alone and is incomplete. The DNA was the basis for D and trimming; V, J and clone size are from that table. The sample records a few hundred thousand clones, 84% being singletons. The data were obtained in a study of blood T cell repertoires in COVID-19. Material for sequencing was peripheral blood. The sequence was obtained from a woman aged 40 to 55 who had recovered from COVID-19.

The chain's CDR3 is CASSLARGDEKLFF. The DNA of the CDR3 is TGTGCCAGCAGCTTAGCCAGGGGAGATGAAAAACTGTTTTTT. The chain is built from TRBV11-3 and TRBJ1-4; weak D call: TRBD1 (6 bases). V shed 1 base and J shed 6 bases, with 9 bases lying between them. The CDR3 has 14 amino acids. Germline CDR1 and CDR2: SGHNT and YENEEA.